This TCR beta chain was obtained from a study of cytomegalovirus exposure and HLA in healthy donors. Across the whole study: Roughly 80 million unique TCRs from HLA-typed donors made up an early data release.

Vbeta (60) and Jbeta (13) primers were used in the PCR. The assay was immunoSEQ multiplex PCR, and TCRdb's table has in-frame clones only and misses some. The sample has some 140,000 clones; approximately 71% are singletons. This CDR3 region has 15 residues. The V gene's germline CDR1 is GTSNPN and CDR2 SVGIG (reference sequence). Trimming shortened V by 4 bases and J by 3 bases, and 17 bases separated the two germline ends. This receptor was obtained from a man aged 30-40 years in good health and CMV-seronegative. The sequencing input was PBMCs. This sequence joins TRBV30 and TRBJ2-3; possible D gene TRBD1, 6 bases. The CDR3 DNA is TGTGCCTGGAATAAGGGGGTATCCACAACAGATACGCAGTATTTT. This encodes CAWNKGVSTTDTQYF.